This TCR beta chain is from a study of cytomegalovirus exposure and HLA in healthy donors (dated by TCRdb to the late 2010s). Regarding the study in general: According to an earlier analysis of 450 to 650 of the donors, some 180 million T cells yielded 90 million to 140 million unique TCR beta sequences and 276 Gb of sequence data. An early release that covered about 600 HLA-typed donors contained approximately 320 gigabases of sequencing data and tens of millions of unique TCR sequences. The study aimed to test whether signatures of past pathogen exposure could be identified by cataloging public T cell receptors. Typing coverage differed by locus: A, B, C, DRB1 and DQB1 were typed in roughly 620-630 donors, DQA1 in about 550, DPA1 in around 600, and DPB1 in just under 490. Among 398 genotyped donors of the cohort, an average of about 240,000 unique TCR beta nucleotide sequences was sequenced per donor, of which 15% to 20% were non-productive. A later genetic analysis used genome-wide SNP genotypes for about three fifths of the roughly 700 donors, treating that subset as a discovery cohort. All discovery cohort repertoires had been generated on a single sequencing platform. To predict cytomegalovirus infection status, the study combined high-throughput TCR immunosequencing, statistical association of individual TCRs with disease status, and machine learning. Among the 398 genotyped donors, around 79% belonged to the genetic ancestry cluster associated with self-reported Caucasian donors. A separate validation cohort of approximately 130 different subjects was used in addition to the 666-subject first cohort. A later analysis re-examined previously published TCR beta repertoires from more than 650 donors and added high-resolution HLA genotyping to investigate patterns of TCR occurrence. The study used immunosequencing to profile the T cell repertoires of some 600 subjects and linked those repertoires to cytomegalovirus serostatus. Several DR-DQ haplotypes were handled as single units for association and clustering because linkage in the cohort was strong. Class I and class II HLA loci were covered by the typing at four-digit resolution. Donor age, sex, ethnicity and CMV serostatus were collected together with the repertoire data. In the later analysis, no new phenotypic data were used to find candidate immune exposures; instead, reliance was placed on TCR beta sequences and their occurrence across donors. To decide whether each TCR beta V gene segment behaved as functional or pseudogenic, an earlier analysis of 587 of the donors relied on high-throughput TCR beta sequencing. Overall study outcomes, separate from this receptor: In the study, approximately 150 TCR beta chains were listed as associated with cytomegalovirus. The cohort was sequenced for TCR beta chains only, and without alpha or paired-chain data the features that could be detected were limited. In a later analysis, TCR association rates were found to vary across HLA loci, with the most associated TCRs seen for DRB1 alleles and the fewest for HLA-C alleles. While some public TCRs were present in many individuals, most TCR sequences turned up only very rarely across donors. A cluster of highly shared sequence variants was judged likely to represent a technical artifact of the sequencing pipeline. Because some donors lacked HLA typing at each locus, the association tests relied only on the typed subset. Strong co-occurrence of HLA alleles, especially DR and DQ, made assigning TCR associations to individual alleles difficult. The only immune exposure information available for the cohort was CMV serostatus. In a later analysis, HLA-associated TCR beta chains showed more clonal expansion and lower generation probabilities than non-associated chains that were equally common. A later genetic analysis reported fewer N-insertions in productive TCRs among donors in an Asian-associated ancestry cluster than the roughly 620-donor mean. A later analysis reported that several top co-occurrence clusters appeared linked to parvovirus B19, influenza, CMV and Epstein-Barr virus. Sequencing depth was assumed to be roughly uniform across donors in the presence/absence analyses, though that assumption may not hold. The classifier was reported to diagnose cytomegalovirus status with high specificity and sensitivity in both the original cohort and the validation cohort. Correlated functional status among segregating V segments might be attributable to linkage disequilibrium, but an unknown experimental factor could not be ruled out. The authors suggested that the approach could potentially be extended to other disease states and immunological phenotypes. A further reported finding was that TCR beta sequences accurately predicted the HLA-A and HLA-B alleles for most subjects in the first cohort. Specific HLA alleles were associated with 15,000 to 20,000 TCR beta sequences at a false discovery rate of 0.05 in a later analysis. In a later genetic analysis, a missense DCLRE1C variant was associated with V-gene and J-gene trimming of TCR beta chains, and the association was replicated in an independent cohort. Some IMGT-functional V segments, including TRBV6-2 and TRBV6-3, could not be told apart with the 87-base-pair reads, so those segments were excluded. A few of the identified cytomegalovirus-associated TCR beta chains were confirmed in vitro to be specific for cytomegalovirus antigens. A later analysis found that most CMV-associated TCR beta chains appeared HLA-restricted, with HLA associations seemingly driven largely by CMV exposure. Over 15 rarely observed V segments, including chromosome 9 orphons, were excluded from the earlier analysis of about 600 of the donors because counts were too low. In an earlier analysis of about 600 of the donors, most TCR beta V segments appeared in productive rearrangements about 90% or about 30% of the time, broadly matching IMGT annotations.

Library prep was done by the immunoSEQ multiplex PCR assay. The multiplex PCR relied on a mix of 60 forward primers for TCR Vbeta segments and 13 reverse primers for TCR Jbeta segments. The CDR3 region of rearranged TCR beta genes was amplified from genomic DNA with a multiplex PCR assay. The Illumina HiSeq System was used to sequence the amplified TCR beta libraries as 87-base-pair reads. Per the authors' processing: A later analysis tallied tens of millions of unique TCR beta chains across the 640 or so repertoires, and some 10 million of those chains were shared by two or more donors. A nearest-neighbor algorithm error-corrected the raw reads and collapsed the reads into unique sequences, merging closely related sequences to remove PCR and sequencing errors. V, D and J gene segments were assigned by aligning CDR3 sequences to IMGT reference sequences. For a sequence to be retained, a match of at least six nucleotides to both a V gene segment and a J gene segment was required. Rearrangements were called productive when the CDR3 lacked stop codons and stayed in frame with V and J; all others were non-productive. CDR3 was defined by IMGT convention, running from the second conserved V-encoded cysteine to the conserved J-encoded phenylalanine. Sequences without an unambiguous match to a single V gene segment were excluded from the earlier analysis of about 640 of the donors. An earlier analysis of over 450 of the donors classified V segments as functional when productive rearrangements were above 56.7% and as segregating when the standard deviation between donors was above 5%. To diagnose cytomegalovirus status from the catalog of TCR beta chain sequences, a statistical classification framework was built. A later analysis assigned V and J genes by comparing TCR nucleotide sequences with IMGT/GENE-DB human TR gene sequences. Using the TCRdist pipeline, a later analysis assigned CDR3 sequences along with most-parsimonious VDJ recombination scenarios. In a later analysis, each TCR beta chain was defined by its CDR3 amino acid sequence together with its V-gene family, and reads lacking a unique V-gene family were excluded. To address suspected cross-contamination and a sequencing artifact, a later analysis removed 592 highly shared, low-generation-probability nucleotide sequences. A later analysis calculated a clonal expansion index for each public chain from normalized within-repertoire ranks of inferred template counts. In a later analysis, generation probabilities were computed using a VDJ recombination model fitted to out-of-frame rearrangements, and the results were checked against IGoR. Hypergeometric tests were used in a later analysis to score TCR-TCR, TCR-HLA and TCR-CMV co-occurrence, with a repertoire-size bias correction applied to the TCR pairs. A later analysis estimated false discovery rates by permuting HLA or CMV assignments 20 times. In a later analysis, co-occurring TCRs were grouped using DBSCAN, and TCRdist sequence similarity was added for clustering within HLA-allele-positive subsets. For co-occurrence clustering, repertoires with fewer than 30,000 or more than 120,000 public chains were excluded, along with a handful of repertoires with anomalous nucleotide sharing. TCRdb limited this immuneACCESS table to in-frame rearrangements with V and J called. A share of clones is missing; checked studies link under half to unresolved V genes, and the rest is unexplained. V and J calls plus clone size are reproduced from that table; the DNA served to infer D and trimming. This sample comprises about 140,000 clones, roughly 80% of them detected only once. Of the sample, about 10% is held by the ten largest clones.

In total, just over 650 healthy bone marrow donors made up the cohort. Cohort members were all nominally healthy when sampled, although unrecorded immune exposures were likely present. The donor tested CMV seropositive and was one of the 289 seropositive cohort members. Every donor gave a peripheral blood sample, and the peripheral blood mononuclear cells from that sample were used for TCR beta sequencing. Genomic DNA was extracted from the blood cell samples with the Qiagen DNeasy Blood Extraction Kit. For this clone: What antigen it recognizes has not been identified. There are no base qualities to consult, and no much larger clone falls within one base.

Taken from cysteine to phenylalanine, the CDR3 has 15 residues. The retained sequence is limited to the CDR3, 45 bases, with the frame set at the first base. CDR1 and CDR2, looked up from the germline V gene, are MNHEY and SVGAGI. Here V drops 4 bases and J drops 3 bases, and the junction holds 8 bases not matched to any gene. The sample taken for sequencing was PBMCs. Here the chain combines TRBV6-5 and TRBJ2-5; 7 junctional bases match TRBD2. The receptor was derived from a man aged 18-30 years in good health and CMV-seropositive. This receptor has the CDR3 CASSLSGEGKETQYF. The DNA sequence reads TGTGCCAGCAGTTTAAGTGGGGAGGGGAAAGAGACCCAGTACTTC.